The rows below give T cell receptor beta chains drawn from one sample of a study of post-analysis software for immune sequencing data. TCRdb processed the PCR reads anew with MiXCR; each CDR3 protein has one entry. The data hold approximately 770,000 distinct CDR3 sequences, with about half observed a single time. The specimen was blood. These receptors all come from a girl under 18 with multiple sclerosis. The CDR3 runs from the conserved cysteine through the conserved F or W. A D gene is named only where the DNA matches it firmly. Part of the rows lack a size; the others show once, few, many or a class for expanded clones.

d_call,j_call,clone_size,v_call,cdr3_nt,cdr3_aa
.,TRBJ1-2,.,TRBV18,TGTGCCAGCTCACCACCCGTAGGGAACTATGGCTACACCTTC,CASSPPVGNYGYTF
.,TRBJ2-3,.,TRBV11-1,TGTGCCAGCAGCTTAGCGGGAGTAGCAACAGATACGCAGTATTTT,CASSLAGVATDTQYF
.,TRBJ2-7,few,TRBV29-1,TGCAGCGTCTGGGGGTTAGGAGCGAGCGAGCAGTACTTC,CSVWGLGASEQYF
.,TRBJ2-7,.,TRBV28,TGTGCCAGCAGTTTATTTGTCGGGGGACAGCCCCTGGTGCGGGAGCAGTACTTC,CASSLFVGGQPLVREQYF
.,TRBJ2-5,.,TRBV28,TGTGCCAGCAGTTTGCCGACAGTATACCAAGAGACCCAGTACTTC,CASSLPTVYQETQYF
TRBD2,TRBJ2-5,.,TRBV12-3/TRBV12-4,TGTGCCAGCACCAGTAGCGGGTCCCAAGAGACCCAGTACTTC,CASTSSGSQETQYF
.,TRBJ2-7,few,TRBV20-1,TGCAGTCTCGTCGACCGGGACTCCCTCTACGAGCAGTACTTC,CSLVDRDSLYEQYF
TRBD2,TRBJ2-5,.,TRBV7-2,TGTGCCAGCAGCTTAGGATCGCGGACTAGCGGGAGGCTAGAGACCCAGTACTTC,CASSLGSRTSGRLETQYF
TRBD1,TRBJ1-6,.,TRBV20-1,TGCAGTGCCGGCGACAGGGACTATAATTCACCCCTCCACTTT,CSAGDRDYNSPLHF
.,TRBJ1-2,.,TRBV20-1,TGCAGTGCTACAGCGGCCAGGGCTGACTATGGCTACACCTTC,CSATAARADYGYTF
TRBD2,TRBJ2-5,.,TRBV7-9,TGTGCCAGCAGTTCGAAGCGGGAGGTGGACCAAGAGACCCAGTACTTC,CASSSKREVDQETQYF
.,TRBJ2-7,few,TRBV20-1,TGCAGTGCTAGATCGACAGACTACGAGCAGTACTTC,CSARSTDYEQYF
.,TRBJ2-5,few,TRBV7-8,TGTGCCAGCAGCCCTGACTCCGGGACAAGCGAGGAGACCCAGTACTTC,CASSPDSGTSEETQYF
.,TRBJ2-3,.,TRBV5-1,TGCGCCAGCAGCTTGGGGTCGGGACCCACCACAGATACGCAGTATTTT,CASSLGSGPTTDTQYF
.,TRBJ2-5,.,TRBV7-2,TGTGCCAGCAGCTTAGCTTCGGGACATGAAGAGACCCAGTACTTC,CASSLASGHEETQYF
.,TRBJ1-2,.,TRBV4-2,TGTGCCAGCAGCTTACAGGATGCCTATGGCTACACCTTC,CASSLQDAYGYTF
.,TRBJ2-1,.,TRBV20-1,TGCAGTGCTACTAGCAGGGGACCAACTGGGCAGTTCTTC,CSATSRGPTGQFF
.,TRBJ2-3,.,TRBV3-1,TGTGCCAGCAGCCAACGTTATGGGCGCCGCACAGATACGCAGTATTTT,CASSQRYGRRTDTQYF
.,TRBJ1-2,.,TRBV20-1,TGCAGTGCTAGAGATCCCGGTGGCTACACCTTC,CSARDPGGYTF
.,TRBJ2-1,.,TRBV5-1,TGCGCCAGCAGCTCAGACTACACTGAGCAGTTCTTC,CASSSDYTEQFF
.,TRBJ2-7,few,TRBV9,TGTGCCAGCAGCGTAGGGGACTGGAGCTCCTACGAGCAGTACTTC,CASSVGDWSSYEQYF
TRBD2,TRBJ2-7,.,TRBV4-3,TGCGCCAGCAGCCAGTATAGCGGGAGCTCCTACGAGCAGCACTTC,CASSQYSGSSYEQHF
.,TRBJ2-4,.,TRBV28,TGTGCCAGCAGCGCCCCGGGCCTAGGGGGCATTCAGTACTTC,CASSAPGLGGIQYF
TRBD2,TRBJ2-7,.,TRBV7-8,TGTGCCAGCAGCATCAATCCGGGAGGGGGAGTACCCTACAATGAGCAGTACTTC,CASSINPGGGVPYNEQYF
.,TRBJ2-7,few,TRBV30,TGTGCCTGGAGTAAAGGTAGTTTTTCTCCGGGGGAGCAGTACTTC,CAWSKGSFSPGEQYF
.,TRBJ2-7,few,TRBV11-2,TGTGCCAGCAGCTTTCAGGGGAACTACGAGCAGTACTTC,CASSFQGNYEQYF
TRBD2,TRBJ2-1,.,TRBV5-1,TGCGCCGGCAGGCGGGAGGGGGGTAATGAGCAGTTCTTC,CAGRREGGNEQFF
.,TRBJ2-1,.,TRBV12-3/TRBV12-4,TGTGCCAGCAGTCTTTTAACAAGGGTTCGGGGCAATGAGCAGTTCTTC,CASSLLTRVRGNEQFF
TRBD2,TRBJ2-7,few,TRBV7-2,TGTGCCAGCAGCTTTGGACTAGCGGAATACGAGCAGTACTTC,CASSFGLAEYEQYF
.,TRBJ2-1,.,TRBV5-6,TGTGCCAGCAGCTTCGGAGTAGACCACGATGAGCAGTTCTTC,CASSFGVDHDEQFF